A single T cell receptor beta chain is shown here with its context. Measured with immunoSEQ multiplex PCR; TCRdb has only the in-frame clones, and not every one. The sample gives approximately 150,000 clones, 80% to 90% of which show up once; under 3.5% is in the top ten. The sample belongs to a study of blood T cell repertoires in COVID-19. At the level of the study: Acute-phase and convalescent COVID-19 samples originated in the United States, Italy and Spain.

Germline CDR1 MRHNA, CDR2 SNTAGT. The CDR3 extends over 12 amino acids. Trimming left V 0 bases short and J 9 bases short, with 6 bases between. This TCR derives from a woman older than 75 with COVID-19, enrolled during active disease. Sequenced material: peripheral blood. The chain uses TRBV6-4 and TRBJ2-1; the D is unclear. The CDR3 region is CASSDSPSEQFF. CDR3 coding DNA: TGTGCCAGCAGTGACTCCCCCTCTGAGCAGTTCTTC.